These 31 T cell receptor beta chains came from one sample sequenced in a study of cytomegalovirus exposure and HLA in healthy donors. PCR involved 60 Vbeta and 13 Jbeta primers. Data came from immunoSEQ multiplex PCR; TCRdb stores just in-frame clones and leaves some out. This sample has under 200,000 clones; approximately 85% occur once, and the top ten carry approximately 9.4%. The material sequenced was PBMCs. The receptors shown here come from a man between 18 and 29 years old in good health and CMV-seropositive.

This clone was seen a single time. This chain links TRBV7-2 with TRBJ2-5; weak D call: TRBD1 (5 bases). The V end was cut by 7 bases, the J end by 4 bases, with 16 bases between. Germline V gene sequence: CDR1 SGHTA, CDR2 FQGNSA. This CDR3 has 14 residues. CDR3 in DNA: TGTGCCAGCATCCCTTTCCAGGGTGGAGAGACCCAGTACTTC. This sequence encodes CASIPFQGGETQYF.

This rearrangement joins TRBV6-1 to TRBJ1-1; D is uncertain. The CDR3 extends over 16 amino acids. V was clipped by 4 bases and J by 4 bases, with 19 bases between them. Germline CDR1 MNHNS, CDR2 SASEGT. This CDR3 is CASSGAPGNLGTEAFF. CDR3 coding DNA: TGTGCCAGCAGTGGAGCACCCGGGAATTTGGGCACTGAAGCTTTCTTT.

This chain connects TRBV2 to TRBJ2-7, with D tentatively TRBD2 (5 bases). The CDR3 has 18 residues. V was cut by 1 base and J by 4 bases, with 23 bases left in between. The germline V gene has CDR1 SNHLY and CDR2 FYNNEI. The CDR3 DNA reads TGTGCCAGCAGTGAAGAAATTCCTGTGGCGCTTCTAGCTTACGAGCAGTACTTC. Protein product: CASSEEIPVALLAYEQYF. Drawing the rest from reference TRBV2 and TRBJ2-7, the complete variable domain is EPEVTQTPSHQVTQMGQEVILRCVPISNHLYFYWYRQILGQKVEFLVSFYNNEISEKSEIFDDQFSVERPDGSNFTLKIRSTKLEDSAMYFCASSEEIPVALLAYEQYFGPGTRLTVT.

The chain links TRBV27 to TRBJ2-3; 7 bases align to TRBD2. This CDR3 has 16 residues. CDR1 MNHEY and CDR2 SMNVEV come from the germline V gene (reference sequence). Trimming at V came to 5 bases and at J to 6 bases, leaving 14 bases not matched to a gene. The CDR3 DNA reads TGTGCCAGCAGTCCCGGGACCCGGGGAGGGATGGATACGCAGTATTTT. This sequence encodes CASSPGTRGGMDTQYF.

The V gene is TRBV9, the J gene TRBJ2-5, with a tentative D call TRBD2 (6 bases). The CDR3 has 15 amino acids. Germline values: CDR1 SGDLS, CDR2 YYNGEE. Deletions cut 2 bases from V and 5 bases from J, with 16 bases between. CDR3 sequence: CASSVDGGLRETQYF. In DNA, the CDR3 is TGTGCCAGCAGCGTGGACGGGGGTCTTCGGGAGACCCAGTACTTC.

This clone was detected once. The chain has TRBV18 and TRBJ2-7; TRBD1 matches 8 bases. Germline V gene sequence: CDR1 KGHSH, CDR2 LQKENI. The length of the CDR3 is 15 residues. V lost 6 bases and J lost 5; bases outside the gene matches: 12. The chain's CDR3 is CASSPDRGLSHEQYF. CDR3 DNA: TGTGCCAGCTCTCCCGACAGGGGCCTTTCCCACGAGCAGTACTTC.

The CDR3 DNA reads TGTGCCAGCAGTGTCGTCCGGGACAGTGAAGCTTTCTTT. Translating it yields CASSVVRDSEAFF. V usage is TRBV6-1 and J usage is TRBJ1-1, with TRBD1 matching over 7 bases. The length of the CDR3 is 13 residues. The trim removed 4 bases at V and 7 bases at J, leaving 6 bases unmatched. From germline, CDR1 is MNHNS and CDR2 SASEGT.

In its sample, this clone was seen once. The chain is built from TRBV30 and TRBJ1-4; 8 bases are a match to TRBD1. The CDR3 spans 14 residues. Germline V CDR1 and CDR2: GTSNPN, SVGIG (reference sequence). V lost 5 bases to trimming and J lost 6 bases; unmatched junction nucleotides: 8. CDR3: CAWLRAGGHEKLFF. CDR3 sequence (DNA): TGTGCCTGGCTTCGGGCAGGGGGCCATGAAAAACTGTTTTTT. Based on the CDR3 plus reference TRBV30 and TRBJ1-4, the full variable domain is SQTIHQWPATLVQPVGSPLSLECTVEGTSNPNLYWYRQAAGRGLQLLFYSVGIGQISSEVPQNLSASRPQDRQFILSSKKLLLSDSGFYLCAWLRAGGHEKLFFGSGTQLSVL.

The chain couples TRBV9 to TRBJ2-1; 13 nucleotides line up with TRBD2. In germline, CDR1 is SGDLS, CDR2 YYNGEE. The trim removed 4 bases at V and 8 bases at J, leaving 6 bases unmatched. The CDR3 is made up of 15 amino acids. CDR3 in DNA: TGTGCCAGCAGCATCCGGACTAGCGGGGGCCATGAGCAGTTCTTC. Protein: CASSIRTSGGHEQFF.

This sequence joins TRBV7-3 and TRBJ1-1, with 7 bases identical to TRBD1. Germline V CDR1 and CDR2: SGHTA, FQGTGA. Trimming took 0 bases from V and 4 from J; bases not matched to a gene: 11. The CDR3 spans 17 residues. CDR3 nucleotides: TGTGCCAGCAGCTTAACCTTCGACAGGGTGGGGGCCACTGAAGCTTTCTTT. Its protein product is CASSLTFDRVGATEAFF.

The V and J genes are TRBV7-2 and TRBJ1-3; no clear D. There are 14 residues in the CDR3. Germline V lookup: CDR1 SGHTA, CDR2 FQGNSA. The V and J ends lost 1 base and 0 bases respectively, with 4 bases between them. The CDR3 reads CASSLGLSGNTIYF. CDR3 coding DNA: TGTGCCAGCAGCTTAGGTCTCTCTGGAAACACCATATATTTT.

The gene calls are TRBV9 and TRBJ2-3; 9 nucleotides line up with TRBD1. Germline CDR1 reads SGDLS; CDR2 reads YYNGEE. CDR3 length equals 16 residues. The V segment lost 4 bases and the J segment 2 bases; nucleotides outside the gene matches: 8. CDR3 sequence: CASSSGTGQYTDTQYF. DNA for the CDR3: TGTGCCAGCAGCTCCGGGACAGGGCAGTACACAGATACGCAGTATTTT.

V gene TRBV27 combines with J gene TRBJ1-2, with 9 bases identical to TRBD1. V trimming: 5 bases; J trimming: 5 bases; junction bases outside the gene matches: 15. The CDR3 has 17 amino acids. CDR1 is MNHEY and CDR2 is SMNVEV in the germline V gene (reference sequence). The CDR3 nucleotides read TGTGCCAGCAGTCTCCGGGACAGGGTCATTCCCCCTTATGGCTACACCTTC. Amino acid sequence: CASSLRDRVIPPYGYTF.

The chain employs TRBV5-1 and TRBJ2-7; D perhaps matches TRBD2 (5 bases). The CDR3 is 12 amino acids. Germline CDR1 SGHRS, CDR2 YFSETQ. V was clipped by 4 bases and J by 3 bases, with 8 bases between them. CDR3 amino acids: CASSHGGYEQYF. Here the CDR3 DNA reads TGCGCCAGCAGCCACGGAGGCTACGAGCAGTACTTC.

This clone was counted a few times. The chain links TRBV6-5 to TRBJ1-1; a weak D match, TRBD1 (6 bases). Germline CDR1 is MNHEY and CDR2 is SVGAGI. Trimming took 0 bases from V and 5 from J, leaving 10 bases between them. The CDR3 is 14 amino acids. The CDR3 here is CASSYSGGLTEAFF. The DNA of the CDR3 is TGTGCCAGCAGTTACTCAGGGGGACTAACTGAAGCTTTCTTT.

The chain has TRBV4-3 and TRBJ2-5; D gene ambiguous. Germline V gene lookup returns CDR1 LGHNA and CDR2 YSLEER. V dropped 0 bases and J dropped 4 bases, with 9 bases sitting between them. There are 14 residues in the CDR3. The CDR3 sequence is CASSQDQIRETQYF. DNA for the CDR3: TGCGCCAGCAGCCAAGATCAGATTCGAGAGACCCAGTACTTC.

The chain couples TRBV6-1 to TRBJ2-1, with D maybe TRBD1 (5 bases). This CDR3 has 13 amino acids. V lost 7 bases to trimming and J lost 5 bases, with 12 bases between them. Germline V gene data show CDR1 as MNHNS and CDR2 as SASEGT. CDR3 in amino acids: CASTLRADNEQFF. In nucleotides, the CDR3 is TGTGCCAGCACCCTCAGGGCGGACAATGAGCAGTTCTTC.

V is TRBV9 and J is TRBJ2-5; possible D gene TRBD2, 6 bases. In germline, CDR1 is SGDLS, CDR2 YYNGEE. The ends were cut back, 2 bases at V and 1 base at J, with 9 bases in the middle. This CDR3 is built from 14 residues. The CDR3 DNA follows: TGTGCCAGCAGCGTGGAGGGGATCCAAGAGACCCAGTACTTC. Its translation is CASSVEGIQETQYF.

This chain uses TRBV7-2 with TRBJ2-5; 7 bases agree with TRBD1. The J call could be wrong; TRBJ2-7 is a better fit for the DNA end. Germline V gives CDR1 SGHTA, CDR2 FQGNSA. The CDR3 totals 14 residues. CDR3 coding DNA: TGTGCCAGCAGCTTATGGGGACAGACCTACGAGCAGTACTTC. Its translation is CASSLWGQTYEQYF.

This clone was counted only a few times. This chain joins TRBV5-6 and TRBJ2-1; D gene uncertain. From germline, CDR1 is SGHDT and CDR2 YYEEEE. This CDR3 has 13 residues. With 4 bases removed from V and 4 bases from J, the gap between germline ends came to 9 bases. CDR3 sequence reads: CASSRGQYNEQFF. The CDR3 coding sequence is TGTGCCAGCAGCCGTGGGCAGTACAATGAGCAGTTCTTC.

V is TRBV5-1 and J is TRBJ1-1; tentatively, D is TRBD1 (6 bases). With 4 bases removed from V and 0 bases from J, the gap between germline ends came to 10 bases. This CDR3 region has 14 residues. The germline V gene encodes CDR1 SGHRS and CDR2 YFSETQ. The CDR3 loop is CASSRQALNTEAFF. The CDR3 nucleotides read TGCGCCAGCAGCCGACAGGCATTGAACACTGAAGCTTTCTTT.

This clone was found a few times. This chain's CDR3 is CASSWGGTGSSEQYF. In nucleotides, the CDR3 is TGTGCCAGCAGCTGGGGGGGCACAGGGTCATCCGAGCAGTACTTC. The chain uses TRBV7-2 and TRBJ2-7; D possibly corresponds to TRBD2 (7 bases). Trimming removed 4 bases at V and 6 bases at J, with 19 bases between. Germline-derived CDR1 and CDR2 are SGHTA and FQGNSA. The CDR3 contains 15 residues.

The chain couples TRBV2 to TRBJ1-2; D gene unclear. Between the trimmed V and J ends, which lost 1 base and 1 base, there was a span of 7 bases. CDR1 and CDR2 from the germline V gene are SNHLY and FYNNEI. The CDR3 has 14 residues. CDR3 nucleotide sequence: TGTGCCAGCAGTGAAGGCGGGATTAACTATGGCTACACCTTC. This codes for CASSEGGINYGYTF.

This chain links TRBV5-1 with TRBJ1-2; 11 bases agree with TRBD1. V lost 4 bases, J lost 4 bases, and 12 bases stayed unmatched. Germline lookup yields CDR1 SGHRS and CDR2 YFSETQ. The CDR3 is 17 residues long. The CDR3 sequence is CASSVRTGGPPIYGYTF. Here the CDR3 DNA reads TGCGCCAGCAGCGTACGGACAGGGGGCCCTCCCATCTATGGCTACACCTTC.

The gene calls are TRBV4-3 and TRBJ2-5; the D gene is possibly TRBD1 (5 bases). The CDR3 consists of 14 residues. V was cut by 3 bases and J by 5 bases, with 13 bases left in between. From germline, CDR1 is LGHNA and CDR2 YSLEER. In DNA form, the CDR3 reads TGCGCCAGCAGCCATGGCAGGGTTTTCGAGACCCAGTACTTC. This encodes CASSHGRVFETQYF.

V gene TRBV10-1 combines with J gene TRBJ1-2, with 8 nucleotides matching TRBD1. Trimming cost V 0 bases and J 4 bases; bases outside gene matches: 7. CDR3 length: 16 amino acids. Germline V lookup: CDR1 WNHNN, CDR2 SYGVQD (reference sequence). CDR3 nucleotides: TGCGCCAGCAGTGAGTCTGGCAGGGGGCGATTCTATGGCTACACCTTC. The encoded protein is CASSESGRGRFYGYTF.

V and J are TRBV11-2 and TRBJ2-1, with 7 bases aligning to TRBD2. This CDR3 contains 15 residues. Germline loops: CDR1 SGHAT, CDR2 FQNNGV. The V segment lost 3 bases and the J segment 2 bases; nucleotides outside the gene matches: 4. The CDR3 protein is CASSFRGDPYNEQFF. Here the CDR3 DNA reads TGTGCCAGCAGCTTTCGGGGGGACCCCTACAATGAGCAGTTCTTC.

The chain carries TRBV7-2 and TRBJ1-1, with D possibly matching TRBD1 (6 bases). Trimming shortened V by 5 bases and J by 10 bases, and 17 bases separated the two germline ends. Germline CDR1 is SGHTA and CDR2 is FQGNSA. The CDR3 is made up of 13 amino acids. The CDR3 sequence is CASSHPDSRGAFF. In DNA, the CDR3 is TGTGCCAGCAGCCATCCGGACAGTCGGGGAGCTTTCTTT.

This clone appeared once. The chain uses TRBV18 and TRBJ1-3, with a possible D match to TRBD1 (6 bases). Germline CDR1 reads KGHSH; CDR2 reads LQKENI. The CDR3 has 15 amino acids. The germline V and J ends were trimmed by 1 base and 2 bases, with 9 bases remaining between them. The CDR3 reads CASSPQGVTGNTIYF. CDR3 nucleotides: TGTGCCAGCTCACCACAGGGGGTAACTGGAAACACCATATATTTT.

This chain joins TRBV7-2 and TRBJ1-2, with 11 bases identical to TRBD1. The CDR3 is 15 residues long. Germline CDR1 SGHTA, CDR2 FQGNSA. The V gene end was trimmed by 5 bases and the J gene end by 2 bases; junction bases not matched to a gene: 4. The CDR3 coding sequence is TGTGCCAGCAGCCCCGGGACAGGGGGGAACTATGGCTACACCTTC. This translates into CASSPGTGGNYGYTF.

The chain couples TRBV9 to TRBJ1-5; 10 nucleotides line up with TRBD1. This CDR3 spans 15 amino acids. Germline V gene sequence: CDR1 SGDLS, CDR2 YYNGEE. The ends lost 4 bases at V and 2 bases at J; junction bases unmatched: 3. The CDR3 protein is CASSTGTGGNQPQHF. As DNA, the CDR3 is TGTGCCAGCAGCACCGGGACAGGGGGCAATCAGCCCCAGCATTTT.